The present TCR beta chain was sequenced within a study of blood T cell repertoires in COVID-19. Study overall: T cells, B-cell-depleted T cells, or PBMCs supplied cDNA or gDNA.

This CDR3 has 12 amino acids. V was shortened by 5 bases and J by 8 bases, with 12 bases between the two germline ends. Germline V lookup: CDR1 LNHDA, CDR2 SQIVND (reference sequence). With respect to this clone: This sample also contains other DNA sequences that code for the same CDR3.

Profiled with immunoSEQ multiplex PCR; TCRdb holds only in-frame clones, not every one. The sample carries fewer than 450,000 clones, around 91% recorded once. The sequenced sample consisted of peripheral blood. V is TRBV19 and J is TRBJ1-2, with a weak D call TRBD1 (6 bases). This TCR was sampled from a woman under 30 who had recovered from COVID-19. The CDR3 nucleotides are TGTGCCAGTAGTGTCAGGGGTAGGGGCTACACCTTC. Translation: CASSVRGRGYTF.